A selection of T cell receptor beta chains follows, all from one sample in a study of Tregs in tolerant kidney transplant recipients. The data were produced by immunoSEQ multiplex PCR, yet TCRdb's version contains in-frame clones alone and is incomplete. The repertoire has approximately 93,000 clones, more than 85% of them found once; the top ten carry about 0.45%. This material consisted of CD4+ T cells from blood, taken before the transplant. These TCRs come from a human donor who received a combined kidney and bone marrow transplant. Each CDR3 is given with its conserved first and last residue. Fields, in order: CDR3 DNA, CDR3 protein, J gene, clone size, D gene, V gene. The D gene is left open where the match is weak. Clone size, where shown, is once, few, many, or a class for clones that have expanded.

DNA: TGCGCCAGCAGCTTGTGGCAAACCTACGAGCAGTACTTC
CDR3: CASSLWQTYEQYF
J: TRBJ2-7
size: .
D: .
V: TRBV5-1

DNA: TGTGCCACCAGCAGAGATCGTCCAGGGGCAGGAGAGACCCAGTACTTC
CDR3: CATSRDRPGAGETQYF
J: TRBJ2-5
size: .
D: .
V: TRBV15

DNA: TGCGCCAGCAGCCAGGAGCGGGGGGCTAACTATGGCTACACCTTC
CDR3: CASSQERGANYGYTF
J: TRBJ1-2
size: .
D: .
V: TRBV4-3

DNA: TGCAGCGTGATGGGGAGAATGGACTCCTACGAGCAGTACTTC
CDR3: CSVMGRMDSYEQYF
J: TRBJ2-7
size: once
D: .
V: TRBV29-1

DNA: TGTGCCAGTAGTACAGGGTTAGCCTTCAATGAGCAGTTCTTC
CDR3: CASSTGLAFNEQFF
J: TRBJ2-1
size: .
D: .
V: TRBV19

DNA: TGTGCCAGCAGCAAAGAAGTACCGGGTCTTTACTCCTACGAGCAGTACTTC
CDR3: CASSKEVPGLYSYEQYF
J: TRBJ2-7
size: .
D: .
V: TRBV9

DNA: TGTGCCAGTAGTGCTCACGAGGACAGGAGGTGGGAGACCCAGTACTTC
CDR3: CASSAHEDRRWETQYF
J: TRBJ2-5
size: .
D: TRBD1
V: TRBV19

DNA: TGTGCCTGGAATGACAGGGGTAATTCACCCCTCCACTTT
CDR3: CAWNDRGNSPLHF
J: TRBJ1-6
size: once
D: TRBD1
V: TRBV30

DNA: TGCAGCGTTGCCGACAGGGAAGGCTACACCTTC
CDR3: CSVADREGYTF
J: TRBJ1-2
size: .
D: TRBD1
V: TRBV29-1

DNA: TGTGCCAGCAGCTCCCCCCGGGCTAGCGGGAACTACGAGCAGTACTTC
CDR3: CASSSPRASGNYEQYF
J: TRBJ2-7
size: .
D: TRBD2
V: TRBV7-9